The entry that follows covers one T cell receptor beta chain sequence. The record originates from a study of T cell changes during pregnancy in multiple sclerosis. Some clones are missing from TCRdb's copy, which holds only in-frame ones; the method was immunoSEQ multiplex PCR. The sample yields under 95,000 clones, 91% seen once. CDR1 is MNHNY and CDR2 is SVGAGI in the germline V gene (reference sequence). V lost 5 bases, J lost 6 bases, and 10 bases lay in between. There are 12 residues in the CDR3. The receptor was derived from a female donor in good health, enrolled as a control in a pregnancy study. The chain is built from TRBV6-6 and TRBJ1-1; D uncertain. Sample: peripheral blood, taken after pregnancy. CDR3 in amino acids: CASSTGMAEAFF. For the CDR3, the DNA is TGTGCCAGCAGTACCGGGATGGCTGAAGCTTTCTTT.